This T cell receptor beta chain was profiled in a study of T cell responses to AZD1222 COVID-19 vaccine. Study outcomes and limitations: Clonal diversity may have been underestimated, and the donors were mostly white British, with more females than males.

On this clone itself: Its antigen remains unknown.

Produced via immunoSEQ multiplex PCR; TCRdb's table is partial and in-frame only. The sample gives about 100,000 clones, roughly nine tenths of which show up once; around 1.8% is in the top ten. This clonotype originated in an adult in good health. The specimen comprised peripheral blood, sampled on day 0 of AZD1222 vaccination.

CDR3 DNA sequence: TGTGCCAGCAGCCCAGGGCTGGGCCCGACTTGGTATGGCTACACCTTC. Amino acids: CASSPGLGPTWYGYTF. The chain recombines TRBV5-5 with TRBJ1-2, with D perhaps TRBD1 (5 bases). This CDR3 has 16 amino acids. V was cut by 4 bases and J by 5 bases, with 21 bases left in between. The germline V gene encodes CDR1 SGHKS and CDR2 YYEKEE (reference sequence).